Below are 26 T cell receptor beta chains sequenced from a single sample in a study of T cell clonotyping in hematopoietic cell transplantation. Profiling relied on immunoSEQ multiplex PCR, and the TCRdb table lists in-frame clones only, not all of them. Of about 12,000 clones listed, nearly 90% are singletons. The sample taken for sequencing was peripheral blood mononuclear cells. The source of these receptors is a human donor who either received an allogeneic hematopoietic cell transplant for a myeloid malignancy or was a related donor (not recorded which). Some clones in this sample may be carry-over from other donors' samples.

The chain has TRBV6-5 and TRBJ1-1; no clear D gene. CDR3 length equals 14 residues. Trimming left V 5 bases short and J 10 bases short, with 20 bases between. CDR1 MNHEY and CDR2 SVGAGI come from the germline V gene. CDR3 region: CASSRISGRTSAFF. CDR3 bases: TGTGCCAGCAGTCGAATTTCTGGCCGGACTTCAGCTTTCTTT.

The rearrangement joins TRBV7-3 to TRBJ1-2; 7 nucleotides match TRBD1. CDR1 and CDR2 from the germline V gene are SGHTA and FQGTGA. After removal of 0 bases from V and 6 bases from J, the junction contained 1 base not matched to a gene. This CDR3 comprises 13 residues. In nucleotides, the CDR3 is TGTGCCAGCAGCTTAACAGGGACAGATGGCTACACCTTC. It codes for CASSLTGTDGYTF.

The J gene is TRBJ1-2, the V gene TRBV5-1; D uncertain. Germline CDR1 and CDR2: SGHRS and YFSETQ. This CDR3 is built from 15 residues. Trimming pared 2 bases from V and 4 bases from J, leaving 15 bases between. CDR3 sequence: CASSFGSAQTYGYTF. Written as DNA, the CDR3 is TGCGCCAGCAGCTTTGGTAGTGCACAGACCTATGGCTACACCTTC. Full variable domain (remainder filled in from reference TRBV5-1 and TRBJ1-2): KAGVTQTPRYLIKTRGQQVTLSCSPISGHRSVSWYQQTPGQGLQFLFEYFSETQRNKGNFPGRFSGRQFSNSRSEMNVSTLELGDSALYLCASSFGSAQTYGYTFGSGTRLTVV.

The chain recombines TRBV2 with TRBJ1-5, with 10 bases lining up with TRBD1. Per the germline V gene, CDR1 is SNHLY and CDR2 is FYNNEI. This CDR3 has 14 amino acids. J was trimmed by 4 bases and V by 6 bases; bases with no gene match: 3. CDR3 sequence (DNA): TGTGCCAGCAGAGGGACAGGGGCAAATCAGCCCCAGCATTTT. The encoded protein is CASRGTGANQPQHF. Full variable domain (missing parts from reference TRBV2 and TRBJ1-5): EPEVTQTPSHQVTQMGQEVILRCVPISNHLYFYWYRQILGQKVEFLVSFYNNEISEKSEIFDDQFSVERPDGSNFTLKIRSTKLEDSAMYFCASRGTGANQPQHFGDGTRLSIL.

The chain carries TRBV5-1 and TRBJ2-2; unclear D gene. The germline gives CDR1 SGHRS, CDR2 YFSETQ. The germline V and J ends were trimmed by 4 bases and 0 bases, with 7 bases remaining between them. The CDR3 is 14 amino acids. The CDR3 sequence is CASSPQSNTGELFF. CDR3 nucleotide sequence: TGCGCCAGCAGCCCGCAGTCGAACACCGGGGAGCTGTTTTTT.

This chain connects TRBV2 to TRBJ2-1, with 12 bases fitting TRBD1. This CDR3 spans 15 amino acids. Germline loops: CDR1 SNHLY, CDR2 FYNNEI. With 6 bases clipped from V and 9 bases from J, the junction kept 9 bases outside the gene matches. CDR3 residues: CASRFPGQGAGEQFF. CDR3 coding DNA: TGTGCCAGCAGATTCCCGGGACAGGGGGCGGGTGAGCAGTTCTTC.

By sample share, this clone is large (0.1 to 1%). The V and J genes are TRBV4-2 and TRBJ2-7, with D possibly matching TRBD1 (6 bases). Trimming stripped 4 bases from V and 3 bases from J, with 16 bases between. CDR1 and CDR2 (germline): LGHNA, YNFKEQ. This CDR3 contains 15 residues. The CDR3 DNA is TGTGCCAGCAGCCCAGAGAAAGGCAGGGGCTACGAGCAGTACTTC. As protein: CASSPEKGRGYEQYF.

The V gene is TRBV30, the J gene TRBJ1-2; possible D gene TRBD1, 6 bases. Germline CDR1 reads GTSNPN; CDR2 reads SVGIG (reference sequence). The germline V and J ends were trimmed by 0 bases and 6 bases, with 11 bases remaining between them. The CDR3 sequence is 13 residues long. The CDR3 spells CAWSVLGADGYTF. Here the CDR3 DNA reads TGTGCCTGGAGTGTACTGGGGGCCGATGGCTACACCTTC.

The chain uses TRBV6-5 and TRBJ2-3; D call uncertain. The CDR3 consists of 16 residues. The V end was cut by 0 bases, the J end by 2 bases, with 12 bases between. CDR1 MNHEY and CDR2 SVGAGI come from the germline V gene. The CDR3 DNA follows: TGTGCCAGCAGTTACTCCGGACCCAAATTCACAGATACGCAGTATTTT. Translating it yields CASSYSGPKFTDTQYF.

The gene calls are TRBV2 and TRBJ2-7; TRBD2 aligns across 10 bases. V lost 6 bases, J lost 2 bases, and 7 bases stayed unmatched. The V gene's germline CDR1 is SNHLY and CDR2 FYNNEI. The CDR3 has 15 residues. CDR3 sequence (DNA): TGTGCCAGCAGAATAGCGGGGGGTGGGACCTACGAGCAGTACTTC. Its protein is CASRIAGGGTYEQYF.

V is TRBV6-1 and J is TRBJ2-7; the match to TRBD1 covers 9 bases. Germline CDR1 MNHNS, CDR2 SASEGT. J was trimmed by 5 bases and V by 8 bases; bases with no gene match: 13. The CDR3 is 15 amino acids. The CDR3 DNA sequence: TGTGCCAGCTTCCGTGGGACAGGGATAATCGACGAGCAGTACTTC. Translation gives CASFRGTGIIDEQYF.

The chain recombines TRBV29-1 with TRBJ1-4, with TRBD1 matching 7 bases. Germline V CDR1 and CDR2: SQVTM, ANQGSEA. J was trimmed by 3 bases and V by 5 bases; bases with no gene match: 3. The CDR3 runs 13 residues. This CDR3 is CSVRGTANEKLFF. The CDR3 region has the DNA TGCAGCGTTCGCGGGACAGCTAATGAAAAACTGTTTTTT.

The chain uses TRBV7-9 and TRBJ2-3; D unclear. Germline V lookup: CDR1 SEHNR, CDR2 FQNEAQ (reference sequence). V lost 1 base to trimming and J lost 4 bases, with 6 bases between them. The CDR3 has 13 amino acids. In nucleotides, the CDR3 is TGTGCCAGCAGCTTAGGGGTCCCAGATACGCAGTATTTT. Encoded protein: CASSLGVPDTQYF.

The CDR3 spells CASSLGTGRQPQHF. As DNA, the CDR3 is TGTGCCAGCAGCTTAGGTACAGGGCGGCAGCCCCAGCATTTT. This rearrangement joins TRBV7-8 to TRBJ1-5; tentatively, D is TRBD1 (6 bases). Trimming removed 1 base at V and 7 bases at J, with 11 bases between. Germline loops: CDR1 SGHVS, CDR2 FQNEAQ. The CDR3 runs to 14 residues.

Within the sample, this clone is medium-sized. The CDR3 DNA is TGTGCCAGCAGCCTCCCGGGGGACAGGTCGTCGATTGGGGGGGATGAAAAACTGTTTTTT. As protein: CASSLPGDRSSIGGDEKLFF. The gene calls are TRBV7-3 and TRBJ1-4; 8 bases match TRBD1. Per germline, CDR1 SGHTA and CDR2 FQGTGA. The CDR3 extends over 20 amino acids. V dropped 5 bases and J dropped 6; count of bases not matched to a gene: 23.

CDR3 DNA: TGTGCCAGCTCACCACCCGGATACGTACCTGAAGCTTTCTTT. Translation: CASSPPGYVPEAFF. The chain couples TRBV18 to TRBJ1-1; D not certain. CDR1 and CDR2 from the germline V gene are KGHSH and LQKENI. The CDR3 totals 14 residues. V lost 0 bases and J lost 6, with 11 bases in between.

The chain employs TRBV15 and TRBJ1-4; 8 positions agree with TRBD1. V trimming: 3 bases; J trimming: 6 bases; junction bases outside the gene matches: 6. Germline V gene sequence: CDR1 LNHNV, CDR2 YYDKDF (reference sequence). CDR3 size: 15 residues. CDR3 protein: CATSRGTGRDEKLFF. CDR3 sequence (DNA): TGTGCCACCAGCAGGGGGACAGGAAGGGATGAAAAACTGTTTTTT.

This clone was counted between two and nine times. J is TRBJ1-1 and V is TRBV14; D is ambiguous. Per the germline V gene, CDR1 is SGHDN and CDR2 is FVKESK. The V and J ends lost 1 base and 0 bases respectively, with 0 bases between them. The CDR3 extends over 12 amino acids. CDR3 sequence: CASSQVNTEAFF. In DNA, the CDR3 is TGTGCCAGCAGCCAAGTGAACACTGAAGCTTTCTTT.

The genes are TRBV7-9 and TRBJ1-5; D is undetermined. Germline CDR1 SEHNR, CDR2 FQNEAQ (reference sequence). Trimming took off 7 bases at V and 7 bases at J, with 11 bases between the two ends. This CDR3 comprises 12 residues. CDR3 region: CASTKPGQPQHF. The DNA for the CDR3 is TGTGCCAGCACCAAGCCTGGACAGCCCCAGCATTTT. Drawing the rest from reference TRBV7-9 and TRBJ1-5, the complete variable domain is DTGVSQNPRHKITKRGQNVTFRCDPISEHNRLYWYRQTLGQGPEFLTYFQNEAQLEKSRLLSDRFSAERPKGSFSTLEIQRTEQGDSAMYLCASTKPGQPQHFGDGTRLSIL.

V and J are TRBV6-5 and TRBJ1-5; 7 bases align to TRBD1. J gave up 5 bases and V 6 bases, and 7 bases lay outside the gene matches. Germline-derived CDR1 and CDR2 are MNHEY and SVGAGI. The CDR3 is made up of 14 amino acids. CDR3 amino acids: CASRRDRFYQPQHF. The CDR3 nucleotides read TGTGCCAGCAGACGGGACAGATTTTATCAGCCCCAGCATTTT.

The rearrangement uses TRBV7-9 and TRBJ2-7, with D unclear. V gave up 4 bases and J gave up 0 bases, with 16 bases separating them. Germline V gives CDR1 SEHNR, CDR2 FQNEAQ (reference sequence). The CDR3 is made up of 16 amino acids. Here the CDR3 DNA reads TGTGCCAGCAGCTGGGCCCCGGTGCAGAGCTCCTACGAGCAGTACTTC. It yields the protein CASSWAPVQSSYEQYF.

The chain has TRBV27 and TRBJ2-7; D not certain. CDR3 size: 11 residues. In germline, CDR1 is MNHEY, CDR2 SMNVEV (reference sequence). Trimming stripped 10 bases from V and 3 bases from J, with 10 bases between. CDR3 coding DNA: TGTGCCACCTACGAGAACTACGAGCAGTACTTC. This translates into CATYENYEQYF.

The J gene is TRBJ1-2, the V gene TRBV14, with D hard to call. V was shortened by 0 bases and J by 10 bases, with 18 bases between the two germline ends. CDR3 length: 15 residues. Germline V gene sequence: CDR1 SGHDN, CDR2 FVKESK. The CDR3 loop is CASSQDTTRRGVYTF. Here the CDR3 DNA reads TGTGCCAGCAGCCAAGATACGACAAGGAGAGGCGTCTACACCTTC.

The chain has TRBV6-6 and TRBJ1-2, with D unresolved. The CDR3 extends over 14 amino acids. The V end lost 5 bases, the J end lost 0 bases, and 10 bases lay between the germline ends. Germline loops: CDR1 MNHNY, CDR2 SVGAGI (reference sequence). The CDR3 sequence is CASSPVTPNYGYTF. DNA of the CDR3: TGTGCCAGCAGTCCGGTTACCCCTAACTATGGCTACACCTTC.

This chain connects TRBV2 to TRBJ1-2; no firm D call. The germline V and J ends were trimmed by 1 base and 1 base, with 10 bases remaining between them. In germline, CDR1 is SNHLY, CDR2 FYNNEI. This CDR3 is 15 amino acids long. The CDR3 is CASSEGTLSNYGYTF. As DNA, the CDR3 is TGTGCCAGCAGTGAAGGGACCTTAAGTAACTATGGCTACACCTTC. The entire variable domain, with the rest obtained from reference TRBV2 and TRBJ1-2, is as follows: EPEVTQTPSHQVTQMGQEVILRCVPISNHLYFYWYRQILGQKVEFLVSFYNNEISEKSEIFDDQFSVERPDGSNFTLKIRSTKLEDSAMYFCASSEGTLSNYGYTFGSGTRLTVV.

This clone showed up just once. The CDR3 protein is CASSYQGNRAGGTQYF. CDR3 DNA sequence: TGTGCCAGCAGTTACCAAGGGAACAGGGCTGGTGGGACCCAGTACTTC. The chain has TRBV6-5 and TRBJ2-5, with D tentatively TRBD1 (6 bases). The CDR3 length is 16 residues. The germline V gene has CDR1 MNHEY and CDR2 SVGAGI. V lost 2 bases to trimming and J lost 7 bases, with 20 bases between them.